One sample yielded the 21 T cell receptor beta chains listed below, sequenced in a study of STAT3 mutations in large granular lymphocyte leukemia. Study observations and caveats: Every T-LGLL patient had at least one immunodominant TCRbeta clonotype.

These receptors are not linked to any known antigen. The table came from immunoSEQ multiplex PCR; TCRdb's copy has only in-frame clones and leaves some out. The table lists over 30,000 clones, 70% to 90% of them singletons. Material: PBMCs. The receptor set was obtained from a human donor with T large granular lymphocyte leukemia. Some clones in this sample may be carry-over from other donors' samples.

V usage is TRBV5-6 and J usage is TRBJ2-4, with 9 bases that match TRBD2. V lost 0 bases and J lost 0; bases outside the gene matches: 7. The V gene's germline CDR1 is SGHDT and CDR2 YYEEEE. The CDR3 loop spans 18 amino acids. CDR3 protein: CASSLVSGGLLAKNIQYF. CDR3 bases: TGTGCCAGCAGCTTGGTTAGCGGGGGTTTACTAGCCAAAAACATTCAGTACTTC.

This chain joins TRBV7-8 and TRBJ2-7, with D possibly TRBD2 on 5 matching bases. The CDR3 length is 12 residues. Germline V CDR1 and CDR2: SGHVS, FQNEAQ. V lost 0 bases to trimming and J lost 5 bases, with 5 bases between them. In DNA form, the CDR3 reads TGTGCCAGCAGCTTAGCGGGAGACGAGCAGTACTTC. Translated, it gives CASSLAGDEQYF.

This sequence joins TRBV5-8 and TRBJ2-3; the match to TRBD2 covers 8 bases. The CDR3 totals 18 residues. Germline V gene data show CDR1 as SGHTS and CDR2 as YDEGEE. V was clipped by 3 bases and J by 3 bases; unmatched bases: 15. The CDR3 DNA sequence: TGTGCCAGCAGCTCGTCCTGGCAGTCGGGACTAGTGACAGATACGCAGTATTTT. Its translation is CASSSSWQSGLVTDTQYF.

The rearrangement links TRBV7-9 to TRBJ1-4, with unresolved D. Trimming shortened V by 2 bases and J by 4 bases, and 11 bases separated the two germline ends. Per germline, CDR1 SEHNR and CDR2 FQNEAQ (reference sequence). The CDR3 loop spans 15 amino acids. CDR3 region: CASSLLAALNEKLFF. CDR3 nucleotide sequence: TGTGCCAGCAGCTTACTCGCAGCCCTTAATGAAAAACTGTTTTTT.

The CDR3 DNA sequence: TGTGCCAGGAGGCGACATCCTGGAAACACCATATATTTT. Translating gives CARRRHPGNTIYF. The J gene is TRBJ1-3, the V gene TRBV19; no definite D call. The CDR3 contains 13 residues. The V and J ends lost 9 bases and 2 bases respectively, with 11 bases between them. From germline, CDR1 is LNHDA and CDR2 SQIVND (reference sequence). The complete variable domain, with remaining parts taken from reference TRBV19 and TRBJ1-3, reads DGGITQSPKYLFRKEGQNVTLSCEQNLNHDAMYWYRQDPGQGLRLIYYSQIVNDFQKGDIAEGYSVSREKKESFPLTVTSAQKNPTAFYLCARRRHPGNTIYFGEGSWLTVV.

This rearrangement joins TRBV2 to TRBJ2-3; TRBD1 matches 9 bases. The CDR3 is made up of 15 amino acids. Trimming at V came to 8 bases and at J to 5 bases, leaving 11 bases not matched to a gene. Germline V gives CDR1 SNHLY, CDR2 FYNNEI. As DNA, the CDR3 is TGTGCCAGCGGAATACAGGGGGCAGGAGGAGATACGCAGTATTTT. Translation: CASGIQGAGGDTQYF. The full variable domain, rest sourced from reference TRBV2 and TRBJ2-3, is EPEVTQTPSHQVTQMGQEVILRCVPISNHLYFYWYRQILGQKVEFLVSFYNNEISEKSEIFDDQFSVERPDGSNFTLKIRSTKLEDSAMYFCASGIQGAGGDTQYFGPGTRLTVL.

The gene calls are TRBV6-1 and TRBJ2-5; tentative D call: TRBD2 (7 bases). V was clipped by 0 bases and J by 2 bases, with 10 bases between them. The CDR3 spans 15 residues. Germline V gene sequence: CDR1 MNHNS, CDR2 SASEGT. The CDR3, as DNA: TGTGCCAGCAGTGAAGCGCGGGGGCCTCAAGAGACCCAGTACTTC. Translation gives CASSEARGPQETQYF.

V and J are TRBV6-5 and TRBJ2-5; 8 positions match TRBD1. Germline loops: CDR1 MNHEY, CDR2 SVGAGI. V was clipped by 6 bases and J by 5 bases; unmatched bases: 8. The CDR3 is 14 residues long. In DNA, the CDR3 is TGTGCCAGCAGCCTTGGACAGGGTCGGGAGACCCAGTACTTC. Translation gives CASSLGQGRETQYF.

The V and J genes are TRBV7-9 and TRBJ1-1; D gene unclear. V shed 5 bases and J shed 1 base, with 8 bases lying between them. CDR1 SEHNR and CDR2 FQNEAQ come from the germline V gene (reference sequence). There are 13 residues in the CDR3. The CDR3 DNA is TGTGCCAGCAGCCCGCTGAAGAACACTGAAGCTTTCTTT. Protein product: CASSPLKNTEAFF. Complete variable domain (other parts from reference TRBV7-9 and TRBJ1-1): DTGVSQNPRHKITKRGQNVTFRCDPISEHNRLYWYRQTLGQGPEFLTYFQNEAQLEKSRLLSDRFSAERPKGSFSTLEIQRTEQGDSAMYLCASSPLKNTEAFFGQGTRLTVV.

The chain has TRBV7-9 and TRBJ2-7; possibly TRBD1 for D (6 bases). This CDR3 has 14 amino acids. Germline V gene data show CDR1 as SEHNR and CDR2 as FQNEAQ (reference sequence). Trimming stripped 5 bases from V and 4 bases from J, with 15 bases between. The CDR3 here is CASSPRQDPYEQYF. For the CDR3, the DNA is TGTGCCAGCAGCCCTCGACAGGACCCTTACGAGCAGTACTTC.

CDR3 coding DNA: TGTGCCAGCAGTTTCCTTCGGGGGGCTCAAGAGACCCAGTACTTC. Protein product: CASSFLRGAQETQYF. V usage is TRBV27 and J usage is TRBJ2-5; tentatively, D is TRBD2 (7 bases). Germline V CDR1 and CDR2: MNHEY, SMNVEV (reference sequence). The CDR3 sequence is 15 residues long. The germline V and J ends were trimmed by 3 bases and 2 bases, with 13 bases remaining between them.

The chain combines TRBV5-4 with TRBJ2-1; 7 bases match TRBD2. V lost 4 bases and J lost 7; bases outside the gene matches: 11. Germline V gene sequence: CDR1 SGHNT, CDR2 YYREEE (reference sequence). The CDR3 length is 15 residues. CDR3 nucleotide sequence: TGTGCCAGCAGCGGGGGGGGACGTACGAGGAATGAGCAGTTCTTC. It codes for CASSGGGRTRNEQFF.

CDR3 sequence: CASMGTHTETQYF. The CDR3 bases are TGTGCCAGCATGGGGACACATACAGAGACCCAGTACTTC. The chain uses TRBV28 and TRBJ2-5; a possible D gene is TRBD1 (6 bases). Germline values: CDR1 MDHEN, CDR2 SYDVKM. V was shortened by 7 bases and J by 4 bases, with 13 bases between the two germline ends. The CDR3 covers 13 residues. The full variable domain, in which reference TRBV28 and TRBJ2-5 provide the parts outside the CDR3, is DVKVTQSSRYLVKRTGEKVFLECVQDMDHENMFWYRQDPGLGLRLIYFSYDVKMKEKGDIPEGYSVSREKKERFSLILESASTNQTSMYLCASMGTHTETQYFGPGTRLLVL.

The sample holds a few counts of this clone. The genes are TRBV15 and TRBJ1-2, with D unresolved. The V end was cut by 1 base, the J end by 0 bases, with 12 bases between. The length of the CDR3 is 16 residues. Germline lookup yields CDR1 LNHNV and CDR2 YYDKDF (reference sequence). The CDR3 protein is CATSRVPPQSNYGYTF. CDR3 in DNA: TGTGCCACCAGCAGAGTCCCCCCACAGTCTAACTATGGCTACACCTTC.

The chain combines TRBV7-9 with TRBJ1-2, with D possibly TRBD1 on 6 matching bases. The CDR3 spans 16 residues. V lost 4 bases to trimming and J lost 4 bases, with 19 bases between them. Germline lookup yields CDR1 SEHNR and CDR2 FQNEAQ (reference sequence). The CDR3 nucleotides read TGTGCCAGCAGCTCAGTAATCCTAGGACAGAGCTATGGCTACACCTTC. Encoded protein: CASSSVILGQSYGYTF. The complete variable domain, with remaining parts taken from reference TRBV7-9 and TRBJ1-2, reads DTGVSQNPRHKITKRGQNVTFRCDPISEHNRLYWYRQTLGQGPEFLTYFQNEAQLEKSRLLSDRFSAERPKGSFSTLEIQRTEQGDSAMYLCASSSVILGQSYGYTFGSGTRLTVV.

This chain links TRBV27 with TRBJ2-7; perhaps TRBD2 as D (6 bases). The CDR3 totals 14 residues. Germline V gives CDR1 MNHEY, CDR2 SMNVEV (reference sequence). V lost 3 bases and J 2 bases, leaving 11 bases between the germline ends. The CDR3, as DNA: TGTGCCAGCAGTTTTGGGGGGATCGCCTACGAGCAGTACTTC. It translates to CASSFGGIAYEQYF.

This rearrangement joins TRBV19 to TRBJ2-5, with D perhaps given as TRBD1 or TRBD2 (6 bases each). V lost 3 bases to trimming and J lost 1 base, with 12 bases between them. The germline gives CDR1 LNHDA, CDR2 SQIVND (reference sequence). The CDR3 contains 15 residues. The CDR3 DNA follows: TGTGCCAGTAGTATGTGGGGGGCCTCCCAAGAGACCCAGTACTTC. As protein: CASSMWGASQETQYF. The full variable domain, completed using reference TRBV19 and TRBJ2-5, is DGGITQSPKYLFRKEGQNVTLSCEQNLNHDAMYWYRQDPGQGLRLIYYSQIVNDFQKGDIAEGYSVSREKKESFPLTVTSAQKNPTAFYLCASSMWGASQETQYFGPGTRLLVL.

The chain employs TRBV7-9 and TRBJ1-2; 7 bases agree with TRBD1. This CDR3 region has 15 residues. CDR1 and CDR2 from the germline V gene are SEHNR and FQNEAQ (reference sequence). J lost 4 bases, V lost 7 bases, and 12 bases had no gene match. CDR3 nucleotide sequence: TGTGCCAGCACCCCCATCTACAGGGGATTCTATGGCTACACCTTC. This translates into CASTPIYRGFYGYTF.

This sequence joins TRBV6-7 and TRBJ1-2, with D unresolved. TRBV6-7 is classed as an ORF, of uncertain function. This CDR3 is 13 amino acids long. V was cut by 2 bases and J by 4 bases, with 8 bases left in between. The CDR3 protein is CASSYGRIYGYTF. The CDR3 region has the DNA TGTGCCAGCAGTTACGGACGGATCTATGGCTACACCTTC.

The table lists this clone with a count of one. The DNA of the CDR3 is TGCAGTGCTAACGCCAACTATGGCTACACCTTC. It encodes CSANANYGYTF. The rearrangement joins TRBV20-1 to TRBJ1-2; D is uncertain. With 4 bases removed from V and 2 bases from J, the gap between germline ends came to 5 bases. CDR3 length: 11 amino acids. Germline V gene data show CDR1 as DFQATT and CDR2 as SNEGSKA (reference sequence).

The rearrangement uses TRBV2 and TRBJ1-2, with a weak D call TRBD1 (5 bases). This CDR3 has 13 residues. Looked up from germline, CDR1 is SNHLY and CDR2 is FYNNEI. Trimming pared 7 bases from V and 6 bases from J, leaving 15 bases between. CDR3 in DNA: TGTGCCAGCATGGGGGGAATGGGCCATGGCTACACCTTC. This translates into CASMGGMGHGYTF.